This TCR beta chain is from a study of T-cell reconstitution after alpha-beta-depleted transplantation in children. Germline V gives CDR1 KGHSH, CDR2 LQKENI. CDR3 length: 15 residues. The J segment lost 5 bases and the V segment lost 3 bases, leaving 5 bases of the junction unmatched. Unique molecular identifiers were incorporated during preparation of the TCRbeta library. TCRdb ran MiXCR on the PCR reads and lists one entry per CDR3 protein. Found here are 250,000 to 350,000 distinct CDR3 sequences, around 9.6% of them singletons; the top ten hold around 9.1%. In its sample, this clonotype was seen a few times.

This TCR was sampled from a human donor who donated a stem cell graft to a child with SCID. J is TRBJ2-1 and V is TRBV18; 9 bases are shared with TRBD1. The sample consisted of PBMCs from the stem cell graft donor, taken from the stem cell graft. The CDR3 sequence is CASSPGQGTHNEQFF. The DNA for the CDR3 is TGTGCCAGCTCACCGGGACAGGGCACTCACAATGAGCAGTTCTTC.